The present T cell receptor beta chain was sequenced within a study of T cells after posttransplantation cyclophosphamide. V lost 2 bases, J lost 0 bases, and 0 bases stayed unmatched. This CDR3 has 14 amino acids. Germline V CDR1 and CDR2: MNHEY, SMNVEV (reference sequence). Cyclophosphamide on days +3 and +4 followed busulfan-fludarabine conditioning and a marrow graft. Repertoires were generated with immunoSEQ multiplex PCR, while TCRdb's copy carries only in-frame clones and drops some. In the table there are 5,500 to 6,000 clones, 70% to 85% of which are singletons. The specimen was CD4+ T cells sorted from blood, collected 350 to 370 days after allogeneic stem cell transplant with posttransplant cyclophosphamide. The V and J genes are TRBV27 and TRBJ2-7, with TRBD2 matching 8 bases. This clonotype was obtained from a male patient between 45 and 60 years old who received an allogeneic stem cell transplant from a related donor and was CMV-positive. Some T cells may be transferred from the graft donor. CDR3: CASSLTSGSYEQYF. CDR3 DNA sequence: TGTGCCAGCAGTTTAACTAGCGGCTCCTACGAGCAGTACTTC.